The T cell receptor (beta chain) under discussion was sequenced for a study of blood T cell repertoires in COVID-19. The repertoire was sequenced with immunoSEQ multiplex PCR; TCRdb's copy has only in-frame clones and lacks some. The sample records about 190,000 clones, roughly 78% being singletons. V lost 3 bases and J lost 3, with 8 bases in between. CDR3 length equals 13 residues. Germline V gene data show CDR1 as MNHEY and CDR2 as SVGAGI. The rearrangement links TRBV6-5 to TRBJ1-2; D may be TRBD1 (6 bases). Specimen: peripheral blood. The source is an elderly woman with active or convalescent COVID-19. The CDR3 here is CASSYQGYYGYTF. DNA for the CDR3: TGTGCCAGCAGTTATCAGGGGTACTATGGCTACACCTTC.